This entry lists 2 T cell receptor beta chains sequenced from one sample in a study of PD-1 blockade in classical Hodgkin lymphoma. The method was immunoSEQ multiplex PCR; TCRdb's version includes in-frame clones alone and lacks a portion of them. The repertoire holds more than 85,000 clones, approximately 89% seen once, with around 19% in the top ten. Time point reported: cycle 4 day 1 (C4D1), after 6 weeks of nivolumab. Each and every patient relapsed after autologous stem cell transplantation, and patients got differing brentuximab vedotin exposure. The sequences come from peripheral blood mononuclear cells (PBMCs), collected before the fourth cycle of nivolumab. The receptors were sampled from a human donor with classical Hodgkin lymphoma.

This rearrangement joins TRBV13 to TRBJ2-1; the D is unclear. CDR3 size: 17 residues. Germline V gene sequence: CDR1 PRHDT, CDR2 FYEKMQ (reference sequence). Trimming cost V 3 bases and J 0 bases, with 15 bases left between them. This CDR3 is CASSFRSYLPSYNEQFF. Here the CDR3 DNA reads TGTGCCAGCAGCTTTAGGTCCTACCTACCCTCCTACAATGAGCAGTTCTTC.

V is TRBV5-4 and J is TRBJ1-2, with D maybe TRBD1 (6 bases). Per the germline V gene, CDR1 is SGHNT and CDR2 is YYREEE (reference sequence). The CDR3 is 15 amino acids. Trimming shortened V by 0 bases and J by 4 bases, and 13 bases separated the two germline ends. This CDR3 reads CASSLGTENFYGYTF. CDR3 nucleotides: TGTGCCAGCAGCTTGGGGACAGAAAACTTCTATGGCTACACCTTC.